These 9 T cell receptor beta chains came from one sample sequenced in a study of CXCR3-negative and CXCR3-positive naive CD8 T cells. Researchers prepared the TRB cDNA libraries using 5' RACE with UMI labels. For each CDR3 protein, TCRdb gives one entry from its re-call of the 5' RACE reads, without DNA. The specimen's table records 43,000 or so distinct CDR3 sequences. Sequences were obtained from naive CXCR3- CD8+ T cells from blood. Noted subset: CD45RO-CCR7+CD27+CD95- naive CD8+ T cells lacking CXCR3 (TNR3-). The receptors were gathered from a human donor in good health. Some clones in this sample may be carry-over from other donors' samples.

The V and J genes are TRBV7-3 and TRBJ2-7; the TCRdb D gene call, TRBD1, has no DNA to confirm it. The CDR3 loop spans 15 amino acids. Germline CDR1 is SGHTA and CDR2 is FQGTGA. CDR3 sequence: CASSLFRGPAYEQYF.

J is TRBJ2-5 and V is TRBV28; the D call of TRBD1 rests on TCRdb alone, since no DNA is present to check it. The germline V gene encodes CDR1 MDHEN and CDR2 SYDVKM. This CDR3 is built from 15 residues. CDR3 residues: CASSSTGGDQETQYF. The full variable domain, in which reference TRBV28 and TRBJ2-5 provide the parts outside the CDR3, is DVKVTQSSRYLVKRTGEKVFLECVQDMDHENMFWYRQDPGLGLRLIYFSYDVKMKEKGDIPEGYSVSREKKERFSLILESASTNQTSMYLCASSSTGGDQETQYFGPGTRLLVL.

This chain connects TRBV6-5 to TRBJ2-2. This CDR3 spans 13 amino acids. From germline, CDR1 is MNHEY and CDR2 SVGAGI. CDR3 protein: CASSNSNTGELFF.

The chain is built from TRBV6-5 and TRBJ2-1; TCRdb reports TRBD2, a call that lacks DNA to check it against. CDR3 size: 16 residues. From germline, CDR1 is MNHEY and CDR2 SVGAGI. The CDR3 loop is CASSYYTSGFYNEQFF.

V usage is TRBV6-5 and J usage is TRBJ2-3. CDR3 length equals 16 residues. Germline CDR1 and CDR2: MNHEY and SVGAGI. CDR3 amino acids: CASSLDGVWSTDTQYF.

CDR3 sequence: CASSPGQRGAFF. The chain carries TRBV5-5 and TRBJ1-1; checking the TCRdb D call of TRBD1 is not possible without DNA. This CDR3 is 12 amino acids long. Germline V lookup: CDR1 SGHKS, CDR2 YYEKEE (reference sequence).

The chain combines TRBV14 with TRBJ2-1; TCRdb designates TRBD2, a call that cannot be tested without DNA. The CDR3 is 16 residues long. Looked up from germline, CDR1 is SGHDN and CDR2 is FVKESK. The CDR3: CASSQSEVAGLNEQFF.

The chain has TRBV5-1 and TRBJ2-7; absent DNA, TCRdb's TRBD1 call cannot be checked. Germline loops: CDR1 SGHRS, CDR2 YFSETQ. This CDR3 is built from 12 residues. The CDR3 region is CASSPPDYEQYF.

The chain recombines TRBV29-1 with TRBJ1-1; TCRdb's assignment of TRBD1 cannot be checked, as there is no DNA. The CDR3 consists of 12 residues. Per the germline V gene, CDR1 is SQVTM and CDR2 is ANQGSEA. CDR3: CSVGPGAAEAFF.